A single TCR beta chain is shown here with its context. The CDR3 extends over 16 amino acids. Germline-derived CDR1 and CDR2 are MGHRA and YSYEKL. V lost 3 bases, J lost 7 bases, and 19 bases lay in between. The time point: cycle 4 day 1 (C4D1), after around six weeks of nivolumab. Every single patient, without exception, relapsed after autologous stem cell transplantation, and brentuximab vedotin exposure varied. Magnetic negative selection of thawed PBMCs yielded the CD8+ T cells. Patients were administered nivolumab (3 mg/kg intravenously) every 2 weeks. Sequencing used immunoSEQ multiplex PCR; TCRdb keeps in-frame clones, though not all of them. Of roughly 11,000 clones in the sample, approximately 81% are singletons; the top ten hold 30% to 40%. These data belong to a study of PD-1 blockade in classical Hodgkin lymphoma.

Sequenced here: CD8+ T cells from blood, sampled before the fourth cycle of nivolumab. V gene TRBV4-1 combines with J gene TRBJ2-1, with TRBD2 as a possible D gene (6 bases). This sequence originates from a human donor with classical Hodgkin lymphoma. The donor label of this sample is uncertain. DNA for the CDR3: TGCGCCAGCAGCCAGCTTAGCGGTTTAGGCCCGAATGAGCAGTTCTTC. Translated: CASSQLSGLGPNEQFF.